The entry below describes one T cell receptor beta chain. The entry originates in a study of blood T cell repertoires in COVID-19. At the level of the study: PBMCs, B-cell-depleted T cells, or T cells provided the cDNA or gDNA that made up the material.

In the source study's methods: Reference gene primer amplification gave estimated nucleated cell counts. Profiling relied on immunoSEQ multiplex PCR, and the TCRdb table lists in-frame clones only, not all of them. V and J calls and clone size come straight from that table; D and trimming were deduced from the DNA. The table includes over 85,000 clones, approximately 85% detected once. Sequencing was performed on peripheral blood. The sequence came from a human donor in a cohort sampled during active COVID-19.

The CDR3 bases are TGTGCCAGCAGCGTAAACCCAGGTGTAGCGGAGGGGTCCTACGAGCAGTACTTC. Translating gives CASSVNPGVAEGSYEQYF. The chain employs TRBV9 and TRBJ2-7, with D possibly being TRBD2 (6 bases). The CDR3 extends over 18 amino acids. The germline V and J ends were trimmed by 1 base and 1 base, with 21 bases remaining between them. Germline CDR1 and CDR2: SGDLS and YYNGEE.